These T cell receptor beta chains were read from a single sample in a study of shared clonotypes between healthy human individuals. The method was immunoSEQ multiplex PCR; TCRdb's version includes in-frame clones alone and lacks a portion of them. The sample includes approximately 530,000 clones, about 96% seen only once; the top ten take 0.055% to 0.075%. Material for sequencing was naive CD4+ T cells sorted from blood. These receptors were collected from a woman aged 25 to 39 in good health. The CDR3 runs from the conserved cysteine through the conserved F or W. D genes are given only for firm matches. Size tells how often a clone was seen (once, few, many) or the class of an expanded clone, and some rows leave it out.

J gene | V gene | clone size | D gene | CDR3 DNA | CDR3 protein
TRBJ1-1 | TRBV7-9 | - | - | TGTGCCAGCAGCTTAGTGGGCAGAATAAACACTGAAGCTTTCTTT | CASSLVGRINTEAFF
TRBJ1-3 | TRBV2 | - | - | TGTGCCAGCAGTTGGAGACAGCCCCTCTCTGGAAACACCATATATTTT | CASSWRQPLSGNTIYF
TRBJ2-7 | TRBV18 | - | TRBD1 | TGTGCCAGCTCACCTACGGGACAGGGGCGAGGCGAGCAGTACTTC | CASSPTGQGRGEQYF
TRBJ2-5 | TRBV27 | - | - | TGTGCCAGCAGTCCCCTCGTGAGGGGAGAGACCCAGTACTTC | CASSPLVRGETQYF
TRBJ1-2 | TRBV19 | - | TRBD1 | TGTGCCAGTAGACAACCCGGGACAGAGCGTAGGGAGGAAGGCTACACCTTC | CASRQPGTERREEGYTF
TRBJ2-7 | TRBV19 | once | TRBD1 | TGTGCCAGTAGTAATCCCGGGACAGGGACCTACGAGCAGTACTTC | CASSNPGTGTYEQYF
TRBJ2-7 | TRBV5-1 | - | TRBD1 | TGCGCCAGCAGCTTCCGGGACAGGGCGTACGAGCAGTACTTC | CASSFRDRAYEQYF
TRBJ1-2 | TRBV5-1 | - | TRBD1 | TGCGCCAGCAGGCCACCTCAGGGGGATGGCTACACCTTC | CASRPPQGDGYTF
TRBJ2-3 | TRBV11-2 | - | - | TGTGCCAGCAGCTTAGAGTTCGGGATTGATACGCAGTATTTT | CASSLEFGIDTQYF
TRBJ2-7 | TRBV27 | - | TRBD1 | TGTGCCAGCAACCTGGACAGGGGGCTCTACGAGCAGTACTTC | CASNLDRGLYEQYF
TRBJ2-1 | TRBV4-2 | - | TRBD2 | TGTGCCAGCAGCCAGACTAGCGGGAGTTACAATGAGCAGTTCTTC | CASSQTSGSYNEQFF
TRBJ2-1 | TRBV5-4 | - | TRBD2 | TGTGCCAGCAGCTTGGGAGGCGGGAGGCTATACAATGAGCAGTTCTTC | CASSLGGGRLYNEQFF
TRBJ2-2 | TRBV19 | - | TRBD2 | TGTGCCAGTAGTACTCCGGGACTAGCGGGAGTATGGTACACCGGGGAGCTGTTTTTT | CASSTPGLAGVWYTGELFF
TRBJ2-2 | TRBV5-6 | - | TRBD1 | TGTGCCAGCAGCTGGATGACAGGGGCCACCGGGGAGCTGTTTTTT | CASSWMTGATGELFF
TRBJ2-1 | TRBV4-1 | - | TRBD2 | TGCGCCAGCAGCCCAAGTTCCGGGACTAGCGTAAATGAGCAGTTCTTC | CASSPSSGTSVNEQFF
TRBJ2-7 | TRBV28 | - | TRBD2 | TGTGCCAGCGGGGGAGGGCCGTACTACGAGCAGTACTTC | CASGGGPYYEQYF
TRBJ2-6 | TRBV19 | once | - | TGTGCCAGTAGTATTGGACGCATCACTACCTCTGGGGCCAACGTCCTGACTTTC | CASSIGRITTSGANVLTF
TRBJ2-5 | TRBV2 | once | - | TGTGCCGTCACGCCGTTCCTAACCCAAGAGACCCAGTACTTC | CAVTPFLTQETQYF
TRBJ2-7 | TRBV6-5 | once | - | TGTGCCAGCACTCGGCAGGGAAGCGACGAGCAGTACTTC | CASTRQGSDEQYF
TRBJ2-7 | TRBV5-4 | - | TRBD1 | TGTGCCAGCAGATGGGACAGGGAAGAGGAGCAGTACTTC | CASRWDREEEQYF
TRBJ1-2 | TRBV19 | - | - | TGTGCCAGTAGTATAGATCGTTTTCGGGGCAGGGTCGGCGGCTACACCTTC | CASSIDRFRGRVGGYTF
TRBJ2-3 | TRBV10-3 | once | - | TGTGCCATCAGGGACAGCGCTCGCACAGATACGCAGTATTTT | CAIRDSARTDTQYF
TRBJ2-1 | TRBV11-2 | - | TRBD2 | TGTGCCAGCAAGTTAGCGGGACTGGATTACAATGAGCAGTTCTTC | CASKLAGLDYNEQFF
TRBJ1-1 | TRBV5-1 | - | TRBD1 | TGCGCCAGCAGCTTGGGGGGAACAGGGGGCCGGACCACTGAAGCTTTCTTT | CASSLGGTGGRTTEAFF
TRBJ1-4 | TRBV5-6 | - | - | TGTGCCAAAGGGAACCCGAAAAATGAAAAACTGTTTTTT | CAKGNPKNEKLFF
TRBJ1-4 | TRBV27 | - | - | TGTGCCAGCAGTTTTTCCACAGATGGTGAAAAACTGTTTTTT | CASSFSTDGEKLFF
TRBJ1-2 | TRBV5-1 | few | - | TGCGCCAGCAGGGACAGCGAAGTTTATGGCTACACCTTC | CASRDSEVYGYTF
TRBJ1-2 | TRBV2 | - | - | TGTGCCAGCAGTGCTCACGGGGCCGGCTATGGCTACACCTTC | CASSAHGAGYGYTF
TRBJ1-5 | TRBV6-5 | - | - | TGTGCCAGCAGTCCAGACAGAAGCAATCAGCCCCAGCATTTT | CASSPDRSNQPQHF
TRBJ1-5 | TRBV6-1 | once | - | TGTGCCAGCAGTGTCAGTGGGAGAGAGAATCAGCCCCAGCATTTT | CASSVSGRENQPQHF
TRBJ2-7 | TRBV10-2 | - | TRBD2 | TGCGCCAGCAGCAATAGCGGGATGAGCTCCTACGAGCAGTACTTC | CASSNSGMSSYEQYF
TRBJ2-2 | TRBV6-1 | - | - | TGTGCCACCCTACGTGATCCCACCGGGGAGCTGTTTTTT | CATLRDPTGELFF
TRBJ2-1 | TRBV11-2 | - | - | TGTGCCAGCAGCTCCATCCACAGGGTTCGAGAGCAGTTCTTC | CASSSIHRVREQFF
TRBJ1-1 | TRBV6-5 | - | - | TGTGCCAGCAGTTACTCATGGGGACTGCTTGCTGAAGCTTTCTTT | CASSYSWGLLAEAFF
TRBJ2-5 | TRBV6-1 | - | TRBD2 | TGTGCCAGCAGTGAAAGGGGACTAGCGGGGAGGGGGAGGGAAGAGACCCAGTACTTC | CASSERGLAGRGREETQYF
TRBJ2-3 | TRBV27 | - | - | TGTGCCAGCCGATCCTTAGCGGCTAGCACAGATACGCAGTATTTT | CASRSLAASTDTQYF
TRBJ1-1 | TRBV7-2 | - | - | TGTGCCAGCAGCGGAGGGGATAAGGCTGAAGCTTTCTTT | CASSGGDKAEAFF
TRBJ2-7 | TRBV28 | - | TRBD1 | TGTGCCAGCAGTTCGGACAGGGGGCAATATTTTGCCTACGAGCAGTACTTC | CASSSDRGQYFAYEQYF
TRBJ2-1 | TRBV28 | - | TRBD2 | TGTGCCAGCAGTTCCAGGACTAGCGGGAGGGGAAGCTCCTACAATGAGCAGTTCTTC | CASSSRTSGRGSSYNEQFF
TRBJ2-7 | TRBV19 | - | TRBD1 | TGTGCCAGTAACGCCGGGACAGGGAGTCGCTACGAGCAGTACTTC | CASNAGTGSRYEQYF
TRBJ2-7 | TRBV6-6 | once | TRBD1 | TGTGCCAGCAGTTGGACAGGGGGCAACGACGAGCAGTACTTC | CASSWTGGNDEQYF
TRBJ1-1 | TRBV6-5 | - | - | TGTGCCAGCAGTTCGACCGGGAACACTGAAGCTTTCTTT | CASSSTGNTEAFF
TRBJ2-2 | TRBV7-7 | once | - | TGTGCCAGCAGCTTTAGACAAGACACCGGGGAGCTGTTTTTT | CASSFRQDTGELFF
TRBJ2-7 | TRBV10-3 | - | - | TGTGCCATCAGTTTGACAGACGGCGCGCAGTACTTC | CAISLTDGAQYF
TRBJ2-7 | TRBV27 | - | - | TGTGCCAGCAGTTCTGCCGCAACAGGGTACCCCTACGAGCAGTACTTC | CASSSAATGYPYEQYF
TRBJ2-7 | TRBV7-9 | once | - | TGTGCCAGCAGCTACGGGGACACTGTCTACGAGCAGTACTTC | CASSYGDTVYEQYF
TRBJ1-2 | TRBV19 | - | - | TGTGCCACCAGACTCGAAGGGGGATCCTACACCTTC | CATRLEGGSYTF
TRBJ2-3 | TRBV10-1 | - | TRBD2 | TGCGCCAGCAGTGATTTTAGCGGGAGACGTACAGATACGCAGTATTTT | CASSDFSGRRTDTQYF
TRBJ1-4 | TRBV5-1 | - | - | TGCGCCAGCAGCTTGGCCCCCGGCAGGGGAGGTGAAAAACTGTTTTTT | CASSLAPGRGGEKLFF
TRBJ2-7 | TRBV18 | - | TRBD1 | TGTGCCAGCTCCGGGATGGGGACAGGGTCCTACGAGCAGTACTTC | CASSGMGTGSYEQYF
TRBJ2-1 | TRBV9 | - | TRBD2 | TGTGCCAGCAGCACAATTTCCGGGACTAGCGGTTACAATGAGCAGTTCTTC | CASSTISGTSGYNEQFF
TRBJ1-3 | TRBV11-2 | - | - | TGTGCCAGCAGCTTAGGGCTTGCGTTCTCTGGAAACACCATATATTTT | CASSLGLAFSGNTIYF
TRBJ1-1 | TRBV19 | - | - | TGTGCCAGTAGGTCCAGGGATACTGAAGCTTTCTTT | CASRSRDTEAFF
TRBJ2-7 | TRBV6-1 | - | - | TGTGCCAGCATGTTGTTGGTGGGATCTACCTACGAGCAGTACTTC | CASMLLVGSTYEQYF
TRBJ2-1 | TRBV6-4 | - | - | TGTGCCAGCAGCAGGACGGGACTCCCACCCTACAATGAGCAGTTCTTC | CASSRTGLPPYNEQFF
TRBJ1-4 | TRBV5-4 | - | TRBD1 | TGTGCCAGCAGCCCCACAGGGGGCGCGGATGAAAAACTGTTTTTT | CASSPTGGADEKLFF